This T cell receptor beta chain came from a study of T cell repertoires in cytomegalovirus infection (dated 2019 in TCRdb). Describing the broader study: Donor HLA type was relevant to the analysis, because carriage of CMV infection together with the matching HLA type was indicated by public TCR beta signatures. What the authors observed across the whole study: In the ex vivo response, HLA-C-restricted CMV-specific TCR beta clonotypes were dominant, and in two of eight donors the single most frequent clonotype came from this HLA-C-restricted group. In both this cohort and an independent roughly 350-donor cohort, the cumulative frequency of public TCR beta family members distinguished carriers of CMV infection plus the relevant HLA type.

V is pared back by 1 base and J by 0 bases, with 7 bases lying between the germline termini. Its CDR3 holds 15 amino acids, cysteine through phenylalanine. The sequence is cut down to CDR3 DNA, 45 bases in frame from base 1. The CDR1 and CDR2 encoded by the germline V gene are SGHVS and FNYEAQ. This sample was sequenced with an Illumina HiSeq 1500. TCRdb trimmed the raw reads at Q25, called clones with MiXCR and kept productive beta chains. One record per CDR3 amino acid sequence lists the most common genes and DNA. The sample records about 140,000 distinct CDR3 sequences, approximately 5.9% of which are singletons. Of the sample, about a sixth falls within the top ten clones. There are many counts of this clonotype. The antigen it recognizes is unknown. Base qualities are missing; no much larger clone stands one base away.

This receptor was taken from a human donor in good health (CMV status not recorded). Some clones in this sample may be carry-over from other donors' samples. In this chain, TRBV7-6 is recombined with TRBJ1-5; the D gene is possibly TRBD1, with 5 bases matching. Sequencing used PBMCs. CDR3 protein: CASSLDQGSNQPQHF. The nucleotide sequence reads TGTGCCAGCAGCTTAGATCAGGGTAGCAATCAGCCCCAGCATTTT.